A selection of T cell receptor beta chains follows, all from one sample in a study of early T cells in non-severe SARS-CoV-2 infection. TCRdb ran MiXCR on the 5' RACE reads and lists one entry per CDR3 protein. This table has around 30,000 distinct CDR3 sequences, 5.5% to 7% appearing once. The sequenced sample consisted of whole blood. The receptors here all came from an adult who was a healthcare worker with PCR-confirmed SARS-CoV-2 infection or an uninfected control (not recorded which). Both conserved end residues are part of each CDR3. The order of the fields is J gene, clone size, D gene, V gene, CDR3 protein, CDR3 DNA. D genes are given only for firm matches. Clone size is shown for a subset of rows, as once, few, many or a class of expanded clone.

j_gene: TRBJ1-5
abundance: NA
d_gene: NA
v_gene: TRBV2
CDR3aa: CASRGDNWSNQPQHF
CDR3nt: TGTGCCAGCAGGGGGGACAATTGGAGCAATCAGCCCCAGCATTTT

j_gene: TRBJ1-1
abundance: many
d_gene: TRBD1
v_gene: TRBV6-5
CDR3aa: CASRRDSLNTEAFF
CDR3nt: TGTGCCAGCAGGCGGGACAGCCTGAACACTGAAGCTTTCTTT

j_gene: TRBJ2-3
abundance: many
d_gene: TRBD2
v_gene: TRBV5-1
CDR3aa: CASSPRSGGITDTQYF
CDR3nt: TGCGCCAGCAGCCCTCGTAGCGGGGGGATAACAGATACGCAGTATTTT

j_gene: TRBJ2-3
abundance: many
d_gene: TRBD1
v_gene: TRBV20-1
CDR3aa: CSAEGTAENTDTQYF
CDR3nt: TGCAGTGCTGAGGGGACAGCGGAAAACACAGATACGCAGTATTTT

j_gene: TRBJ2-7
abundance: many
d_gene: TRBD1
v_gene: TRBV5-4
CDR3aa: CASSSRQGLYEQYF
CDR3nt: TGTGCCAGCAGCTCAAGACAGGGGCTTTACGAGCAGTACTTC

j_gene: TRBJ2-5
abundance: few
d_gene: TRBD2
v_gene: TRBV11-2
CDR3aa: CASSSSPLSGTKETQYF
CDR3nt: TGTGCCAGCAGCTCCTCCCCCCTTAGCGGGACGAAAGAGACCCAGTACTTC

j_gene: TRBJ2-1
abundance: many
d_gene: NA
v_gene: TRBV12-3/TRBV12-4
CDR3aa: CASRPYLRVLDNEQFF
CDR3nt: TGTGCCAGCAGGCCCTACTTGAGGGTATTAGACAATGAGCAGTTCTTC

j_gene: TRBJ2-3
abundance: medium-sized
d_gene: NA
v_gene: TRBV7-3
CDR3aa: CANPDTQYF
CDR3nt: TGTGCCAATCCCGATACGCAGTATTTT

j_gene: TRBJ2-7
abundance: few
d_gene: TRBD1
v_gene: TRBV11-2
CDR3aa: CASSPMDRVSDEQYF
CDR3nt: TGTGCCAGCAGCCCCATGGACAGGGTGAGCGACGAGCAGTACTTC

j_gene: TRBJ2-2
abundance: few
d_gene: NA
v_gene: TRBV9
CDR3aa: CASSVDPGTTGELFF
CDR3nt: TGTGCCAGCAGCGTAGATCCCGGAACCACCGGGGAGCTGTTTTTT

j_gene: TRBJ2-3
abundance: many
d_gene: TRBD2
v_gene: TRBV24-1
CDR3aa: CATSPGGAGGTDTQYF
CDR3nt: TGTGCCACCAGCCCCGGAGGAGCGGGGGGAACAGATACGCAGTATTTT

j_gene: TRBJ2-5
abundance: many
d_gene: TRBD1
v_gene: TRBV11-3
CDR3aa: CASSSRGQGAWETQYF
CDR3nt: TGTGCCAGCTCCTCTCGGGGGCAGGGGGCTTGGGAGACCCAGTACTTC

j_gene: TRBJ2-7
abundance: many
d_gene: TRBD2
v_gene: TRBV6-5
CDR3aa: CASSYSISGDYEQYF
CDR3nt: TGTGCCAGCAGTTACTCGATTAGCGGGGACTACGAGCAGTACTTC

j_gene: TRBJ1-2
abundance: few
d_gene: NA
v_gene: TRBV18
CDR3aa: CASSPYREGYTF
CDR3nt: TGTGCCAGCTCACCATACAGGGAGGGCTACACCTTC

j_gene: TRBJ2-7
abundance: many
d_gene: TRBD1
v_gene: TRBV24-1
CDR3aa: CATSDPIRQGPPTGSYEQYF
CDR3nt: TGTGCCACCAGTGACCCGATTCGACAGGGCCCACCGACGGGTTCCTACGAGCAGTACTTC

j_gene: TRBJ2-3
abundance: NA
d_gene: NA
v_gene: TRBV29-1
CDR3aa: CSVDGGTDTQYF
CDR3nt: TGCAGCGTTGATGGGGGAACAGATACGCAGTATTTT

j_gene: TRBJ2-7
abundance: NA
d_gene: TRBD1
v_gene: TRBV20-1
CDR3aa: CSAGRQGGHEQYF
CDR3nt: TGCAGTGCTGGTAGACAGGGGGGGCACGAGCAGTACTTC

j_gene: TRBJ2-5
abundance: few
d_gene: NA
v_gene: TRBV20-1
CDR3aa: CSARFQAQETQYF
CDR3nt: TGCAGTGCTAGGTTTCAGGCCCAAGAGACCCAGTACTTC

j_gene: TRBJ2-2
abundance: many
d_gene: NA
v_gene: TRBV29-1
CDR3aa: CSVVYGGKDTGELFF
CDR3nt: TGCAGCGTTGTTTACGGGGGCAAGGACACCGGGGAGCTGTTTTTT

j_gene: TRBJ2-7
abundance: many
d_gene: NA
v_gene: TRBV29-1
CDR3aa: CSVREPEDNSYEQYF
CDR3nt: TGCAGCGTTAGAGAACCGGAGGACAACTCCTACGAGCAGTACTTC

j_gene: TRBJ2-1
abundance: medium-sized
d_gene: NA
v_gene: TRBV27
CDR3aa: CASSLSRPSGEQFF
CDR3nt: TGTGCCAGCAGTTTATCTCGACCCAGTGGTGAGCAGTTCTTC

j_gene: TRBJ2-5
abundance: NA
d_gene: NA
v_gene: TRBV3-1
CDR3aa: CASSVAQETQYF
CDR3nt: TGTGCCAGCTCCGTGGCCCAAGAGACCCAGTACTTC

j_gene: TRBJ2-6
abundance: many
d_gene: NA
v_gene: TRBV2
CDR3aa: CASSEEEPGANVLTF
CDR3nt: TGTGCCAGCAGTGAAGAGGAGCCCGGGGCCAACGTCCTGACTTTC

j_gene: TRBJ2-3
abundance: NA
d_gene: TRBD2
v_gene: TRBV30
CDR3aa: CAWSVFSGGASDTQYF
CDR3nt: TGTGCCTGGAGTGTATTTAGCGGGGGGGCCTCAGATACGCAGTATTTT

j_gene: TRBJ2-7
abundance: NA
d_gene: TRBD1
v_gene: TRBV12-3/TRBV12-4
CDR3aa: CASSLQGANEQYF
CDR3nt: TGTGCCAGCAGTTTACAGGGGGCGAACGAGCAGTACTTC

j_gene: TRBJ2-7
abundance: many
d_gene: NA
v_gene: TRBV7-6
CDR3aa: CASSKQGRPYEQYF
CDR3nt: TGTGCCAGCTCGAAGCAAGGGAGGCCTTACGAGCAGTACTTC

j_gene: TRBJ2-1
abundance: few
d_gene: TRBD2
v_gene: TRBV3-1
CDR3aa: CASSQRGRGGLSRYEQFF
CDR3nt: TGTGCCAGCAGCCAACGGGGACGGGGGGGTCTTTCTCGGTATGAGCAGTTCTTC

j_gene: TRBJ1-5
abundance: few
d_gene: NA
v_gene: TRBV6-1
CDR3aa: CASSVGFYQPQHF
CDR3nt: TGTGCCAGCAGTGTGGGATTTTATCAGCCCCAGCATTTT

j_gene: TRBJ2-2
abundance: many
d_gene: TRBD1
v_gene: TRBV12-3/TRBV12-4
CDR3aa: CASSFLPGGPTGELFF
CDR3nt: TGTGCCAGCAGTTTTTTGCCAGGGGGACCCACCGGGGAGCTGTTTTTT

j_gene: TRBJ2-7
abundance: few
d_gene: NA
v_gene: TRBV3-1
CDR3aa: CASSRGGWMDEQYF
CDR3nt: TGTGCCAGCAGCAGAGGCGGGTGGATGGACGAGCAGTACTTC

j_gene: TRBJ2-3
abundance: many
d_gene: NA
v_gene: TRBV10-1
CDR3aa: CASSESMLDTQYF
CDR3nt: TGCGCCAGCAGTGAGTCGATGTTGGATACGCAGTATTTT

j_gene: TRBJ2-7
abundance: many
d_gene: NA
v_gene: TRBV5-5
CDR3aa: CASSKQGSVDF
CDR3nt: TGTGCCAGCAGCAAACAGGGAAGTGTGGACTTC

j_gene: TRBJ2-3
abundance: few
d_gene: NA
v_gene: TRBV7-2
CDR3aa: CASSLGPSRGGTDTQYF
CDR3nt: TGTGCCAGCAGCTTAGGCCCAAGTAGAGGTGGCACAGATACGCAGTATTTT

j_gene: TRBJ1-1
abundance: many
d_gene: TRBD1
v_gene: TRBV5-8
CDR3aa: CASSFPGGANTEAFF
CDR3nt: TGTGCCAGCAGCTTCCCAGGGGGTGCGAACACTGAAGCTTTCTTT

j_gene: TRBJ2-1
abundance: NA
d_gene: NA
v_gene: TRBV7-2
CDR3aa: CASSFRGTLAGYNEQFF
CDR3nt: TGTGCCAGCAGCTTCCGCGGGACTCTGGCTGGGTACAATGAGCAGTTCTTC

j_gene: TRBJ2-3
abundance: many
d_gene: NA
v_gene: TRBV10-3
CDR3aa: CAISDRDKGTDTQYF
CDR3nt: TGTGCCATCAGTGACAGGGACAAGGGCACAGATACGCAGTATTTT

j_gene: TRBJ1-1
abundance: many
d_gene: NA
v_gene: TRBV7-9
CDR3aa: CASSLEGTVNTEAFF
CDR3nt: TGTGCCAGCAGCTTAGAAGGAACAGTCAACACTGAAGCTTTCTTT

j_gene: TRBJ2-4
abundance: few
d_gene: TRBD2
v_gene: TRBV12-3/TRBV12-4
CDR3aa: CASSFGRESQYF
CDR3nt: TGTGCCAGCAGTTTCGGGAGGGAATCTCAGTACTTC

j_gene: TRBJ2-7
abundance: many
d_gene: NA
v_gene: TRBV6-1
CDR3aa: CASTGTAGTRAEQYF
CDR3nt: TGTGCCAGTACCGGAACAGCCGGAACTCGGGCCGAGCAGTACTTC

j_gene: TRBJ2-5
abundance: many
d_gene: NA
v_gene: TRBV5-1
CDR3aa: CASNLLGADGTQYF
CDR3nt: TGCGCCAGCAACCTCCTGGGGGCTGACGGGACCCAGTACTTC

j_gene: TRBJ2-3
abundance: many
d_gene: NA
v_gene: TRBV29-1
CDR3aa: CSVDPGRSSRGTQYF
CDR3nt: TGCAGCGTTGACCCAGGGAGGAGTTCCCGAGGTACGCAGTATTTT

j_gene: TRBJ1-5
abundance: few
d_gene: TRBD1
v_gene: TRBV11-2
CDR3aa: CASSFGTGWDQPQHF
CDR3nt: TGTGCCAGCAGCTTTGGGACAGGGTGGGATCAGCCCCAGCATTTT

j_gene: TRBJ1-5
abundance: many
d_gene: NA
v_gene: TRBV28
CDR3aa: CASSQRTDNQPQHF
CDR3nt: TGTGCCAGCAGCCAGAGGACAGACAATCAGCCCCAGCATTTT

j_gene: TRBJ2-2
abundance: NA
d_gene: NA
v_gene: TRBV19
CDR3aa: CASSPLGRDHGELFF
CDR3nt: TGTGCCAGTAGTCCGTTAGGCAGGGATCACGGGGAGCTGTTTTTT

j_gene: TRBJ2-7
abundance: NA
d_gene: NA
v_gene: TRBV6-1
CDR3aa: CASSGLGSLDEQYF
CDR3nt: TGTGCCAGCAGTGGACTTGGGTCTTTGGACGAGCAGTACTTC

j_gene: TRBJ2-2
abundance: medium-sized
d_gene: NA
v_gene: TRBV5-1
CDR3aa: CASSLAAISSGELFF
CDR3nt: TGCGCCAGCAGCTTGGCGGCGATCAGTTCCGGGGAGCTGTTTTTT